This TCR beta chain was found in a study of Graves' ophthalmopathy and Graves' hyperthyroidism (dated 2018 in TCRdb). About the full investigation: Hyperthyroidism was considered stable if no progression to ophthalmopathy occurred within 18 months of follow-up. For independent validation, a separate cohort was made up of approximately 19 hyperthyroidism patients plus 17 patients who later progressed from hyperthyroidism to ophthalmopathy. In total, under 150 blood samples were TCR-sequenced: under 45 ophthalmopathy, roughly 77 hyperthyroidism and roughly 17 hyperthyroidism-to-ophthalmopathy patients. Once sampling was done, hyperthyroidism patients were given methimazole at a starting dose of 30 mg daily, while ophthalmopathy patients were given high-dose intravenous methylprednisolone. In more than five hyperthyroidism patients, the T-cell repertoires found in thyroid tissue were compared with those found in blood. A discovery set of 90 to 100 patients (more than 40 ophthalmopathy, 57 stable hyperthyroidism) was enrolled to explore V-J signatures distinguishing ophthalmopathy from hyperthyroidism. The study used signatures of the TCR beta repertoire to tell Graves' ophthalmopathy apart from Graves' hyperthyroidism and to predict which patients would progress to ophthalmopathy.

TCR beta CDR3 regions were amplified from RNA transcripts for repertoire sequencing. The first round was an RT-PCR using HTBI primers with the Qiagen OneStep RT-PCR kit, and this first round was followed by a second-round multiplex PCR, then size selection and purification. Sequencing of the libraries was carried out on an Illumina HiSeq2000 in paired-end mode with 100 bp reads. On the authors' methods: SOAPnuke was used to process the reads, removing any read that contained adapters or uncalled bases, had a mean Phred below 15, or lacked an exact match to the constant primer or identifier. COPE v1.2.5 was used to merge high-quality paired reads. Unique nucleotide sequences were defined as clonotypes and aligned to IMGT TRB V, D and J references using MiTCR v1.1. Only V-J combinations with frequency above 0.0001 were analysed, covering about 99% of repertoires. For each V-J combination, a TCR clonal expansion and chaos score was defined as F50 clonal expansion divided by the chaos observed in the TCRdist matrix. Welch's t-statistics and random forest were used to reduce the features to 10 to 15 V-J combinations, which were then used as input to a naive Bayes classifier. The similarity between thyroid and blood repertoires was quantified using the Morisita-Horn index. TCRdb reran the public reads through fastp at Q25 and MiXCR, keeping productive beta chains. Each entry is one CDR3 protein sequence, shown with its most common DNA and genes. TCRdb assigned the V and J calls; the authors' analysis was not used. The sample contains roughly 600,000 distinct CDR3 sequences, just under 40% of them found a single time. The top ten clones comprise about 4.2% of the sample.

In regard to this clonotype: Its specific antigen is unknown. No much larger clone exists at a distance of one base, and base qualities are not known.

Patients with hyperthyroidism were aged 18 to 65 years, had been newly diagnosed, and had a disease duration of less than 2 months. Patients with other autoimmune diseases, uncontrolled infections, pregnancy or lactation were excluded from the study. Diagnosis was based on clinical symptoms, serum thyroxine, TRAb, thyroid ultrasound and orbital computed tomography. Total RNA was extracted with Trizol reagent and quality-checked on an Agilent 2100 Bioanalyzer. On the study overall, not on this receptor specifically: Most of the expanded thyroid clonotypes with a frequency above 0.001 were also detected in blood, and it was suggested that the thyroid immune response may be reflected by blood repertoires. In cross-validation, the 13-signature model distinguished ophthalmopathy from stable hyperthyroidism with 85% to 90% sensitivity and almost 83% specificity, and in the test set the corresponding values were 80% and 75%. No statistical method was used to predetermine the sample size, and group allocation was not hidden from the investigators. In validation, the model predicted ophthalmopathy progression with nearly 71% sensitivity and approximately 72% specificity; some twelve predicted patients were CT-confirmed with GO in a median of about 7.1 months.

Source material: peripheral blood or thyroid tissue (not recorded which). This receptor was obtained from an adult man with Graves' hyperthyroidism.

At the DNA level, the sequence is TGTGCCAGTAGTATGGGACAGGGGGCAGGTGGCTACACCTTC. This is translated as CASSMGQGAGGYTF. The rearranged segments are TRBV19 and TRBJ1-2; TRBD1 matches 12 bases in the middle. The CDR3 measures 14 amino acids from cysteine to phenylalanine. The sequence is cut down to CDR3 DNA, 42 bases in frame from base 1. Sequences LNHDA (CDR1) and SQIVND (CDR2) are obtained from the germline V gene (reference sequence). Compared with germline, V lacks 3 bases and J lacks 7 bases; bases without a gene match: 3.